The 31 T cell receptor beta chains below all came from one sample that was sequenced in a study of blood T cell repertoires in COVID-19. Produced via immunoSEQ multiplex PCR; TCRdb's table is partial and in-frame only. The table includes roughly 56,000 clones, around 88% detected once. Sequencing was carried out using peripheral blood. The receptors here all came from a human donor in a cohort sampled during active COVID-19.

This clone showed up just once. This chain joins TRBV7-2 and TRBJ2-5, with TRBD1 matching 8 bases. CDR1 and CDR2 from the germline V gene are SGHTA and FQGNSA. After removal of 1 base from V and 1 base from J, the junction contained 8 bases not matched to a gene. CDR3 size: 17 residues. Written as DNA, the CDR3 is TGTGCCAGCAGCTTAGGAGGTCGCAGGGGGCCCCAAGAGACCCAGTACTTC. It encodes CASSLGGRRGPQETQYF.

The V gene is TRBV7-6, the J gene TRBJ2-7; a possible D gene is TRBD1 (5 bases). The CDR3 runs 13 residues. Germline CDR1 SGHVS, CDR2 FNYEAQ. V was clipped by 4 bases and J by 5 bases, with 12 bases between them. CDR3 sequence (DNA): TGTGCCAGCAGCTCGGACAACTTCGACGAGCAGTACTTC. The encoded protein is CASSSDNFDEQYF.

Only one count was recorded for this clone. The rearrangement uses TRBV4-2 and TRBJ2-7; possible D gene TRBD2, 5 bases. Per the germline V gene, CDR1 is LGHNA and CDR2 is YNFKEQ. The CDR3 is made up of 15 amino acids. Trimming removed 1 base at V and 11 bases at J, with 21 bases between. CDR3 nucleotides: TGTGCCAGCAGCCAAGTATTTTCCCGGGATAGTAGGGAGTACTTC. Protein product: CASSQVFSRDSREYF.

The chain uses TRBV7-2 and TRBJ1-1; D is possibly TRBD1 (6 bases). Germline V lookup: CDR1 SGHTA, CDR2 FQGNSA. The V and J ends lost 6 bases and 0 bases respectively, with 11 bases between them. The CDR3 consists of 14 residues. The CDR3 coding sequence is TGTGCCAGCAGACAGGGTGGGTTGAACACTGAAGCTTTCTTT. Protein: CASRQGGLNTEAFF.

J is TRBJ1-2 and V is TRBV9; a possible D gene is TRBD1 (5 bases). The CDR3 has 15 residues. Trimming cost V 4 bases and J 0 bases, with 13 bases left between them. The germline V gene encodes CDR1 SGDLS and CDR2 YYNGEE. For the CDR3, the DNA is TGTGCCAGCAGCCGGCGGGGGGTCGCTAACTATGGCTACACCTTC. It yields the protein CASSRRGVANYGYTF.

This chain joins TRBV20-1 and TRBJ2-7; maybe TRBD1 (5 bases). The CDR3 has 11 amino acids. Germline V gives CDR1 DFQATT, CDR2 SNEGSKA (reference sequence). Trimming stripped 4 bases from V and 3 bases from J, with 7 bases between. The CDR3 spells CSAKGVYEQYF. The CDR3 region has the DNA TGCAGTGCTAAAGGGGTCTACGAGCAGTACTTC.

The chain links TRBV18 to TRBJ2-1, with D possibly TRBD2 on 5 matching bases. The V gene's germline CDR1 is KGHSH and CDR2 LQKENI. The CDR3 is 13 residues long. V gave up 2 bases and J gave up 9 bases, with 11 bases separating them. CDR3: CASSPRMEAEQFF. CDR3 bases: TGTGCCAGCTCACCAAGGATGGAGGCTGAGCAGTTCTTC. Combining the CDR3 with reference TRBV18 and TRBJ2-1 gives the whole variable domain NAGVMQNPRHLVRRRGQEARLRCSPMKGHSHVYWYRQLPEEGLKFMVYLQKENIIDESGMPKERFSAEFPKEGPSILRIQQVVRGDSAAYFCASSPRMEAEQFFGPGTRLTVL.

This chain links TRBV18 with TRBJ1-5; D unresolved. With 0 bases removed from V and 4 bases from J, the gap between germline ends came to 4 bases. CDR1 is KGHSH, CDR2 LQKENI, per germline. CDR3 length: 13 amino acids. The CDR3 DNA is TGTGCCAGCTCACCACCGCGGAATCAGCCCCAGCATTTT. Translation: CASSPPRNQPQHF. The full variable domain, in which reference TRBV18 and TRBJ1-5 provide the parts outside the CDR3, is NAGVMQNPRHLVRRRGQEARLRCSPMKGHSHVYWYRQLPEEGLKFMVYLQKENIIDESGMPKERFSAEFPKEGPSILRIQQVVRGDSAAYFCASSPPRNQPQHFGDGTRLSIL.

The V and J genes are TRBV7-2 and TRBJ2-3; tentatively, D is TRBD2 (6 bases). Trimming left V 5 bases short and J 6 bases short, with 18 bases between. The CDR3 runs 15 residues. Germline CDR1 SGHTA, CDR2 FQGNSA. Written as DNA, the CDR3 is TGTGCCAGCAGCGCGGGATTTAGTCGGTCGGATACGCAGTATTTT. The encoded protein is CASSAGFSRSDTQYF. The whole variable domain, remainder taken from reference TRBV7-2 and TRBJ2-3, is GAGVSQSPSNKVTEKGKDVELRCDPISGHTALYWYRQSLGQGLEFLIYFQGNSAPDKSGLPSDRFSAERTGGSVSTLTIQRTQQEDSAVYLCASSAGFSRSDTQYFGPGTRLTVL.

The chain is built from TRBV7-9 and TRBJ2-2, with 9 bases aligning to TRBD1. Germline CDR1 and CDR2: SEHNR and FQNEAQ (reference sequence). The V and J ends lost 7 bases and 4 bases, in that order; junction bases with no gene match: 10. This CDR3 comprises 16 residues. The CDR3 sequence is CASTLRGQGGTGELFF. Here the CDR3 DNA reads TGTGCCAGCACCCTGCGGGGACAGGGTGGCACCGGGGAGCTGTTTTTT.

The chain employs TRBV27 and TRBJ1-5, with 9 bases identical to TRBD1. Unmatched junction bases numbered 1, after V lost 5 bases and J lost 2 bases. The CDR3 length is 14 residues. Germline V CDR1 and CDR2: MNHEY, SMNVEV (reference sequence). The CDR3, as DNA: TGTGCCAGCAGTACAGGGGGCGGCAATCAGCCCCAGCATTTT. Translating it yields CASSTGGGNQPQHF.

This rearrangement joins TRBV9 to TRBJ1-2; 7 bases are a match to TRBD1. Germline CDR1 SGDLS, CDR2 YYNGEE. Trimming removed 5 bases from V and 4 bases from J; junction bases left unmatched: 2. This CDR3 has 12 amino acids. The CDR3 reads CASRGDSYGYTF. The CDR3 nucleotides are TGTGCCAGCAGAGGGGACAGCTATGGCTACACCTTC.

The V gene is TRBV11-2, the J gene TRBJ2-3; 7 nucleotides agree with TRBD2. CDR1 SGHAT and CDR2 FQNNGV come from the germline V gene. Trimming cost V 1 base and J 0 bases; bases outside gene matches: 4. The CDR3 sequence is 16 residues long. The CDR3 DNA reads TGTGCCAGCAGCTTAGGCGGGGGAGCTAGCACAGATACGCAGTATTTT. Its protein is CASSLGGGASTDTQYF.

This chain uses TRBV7-2 with TRBJ1-2; possible D gene TRBD1, 5 bases. This CDR3 contains 15 residues. The germline V gene encodes CDR1 SGHTA and CDR2 FQGNSA. The V and J ends lost 1 base and 0 bases respectively, with 9 bases between them. For the CDR3, the DNA is TGTGCCAGCAGCTTAGTGGGGGGAACTAACTATGGCTACACCTTC. Protein product: CASSLVGGTNYGYTF.

The chain links TRBV4-2 to TRBJ2-7; perhaps TRBD1 as D (5 bases). The CDR3 is 14 residues long. The V end was cut by 1 base, the J end by 2 bases, with 9 bases between. Looked up from germline, CDR1 is LGHNA and CDR2 is YNFKEQ. This CDR3 is CASSQGSGTYEQYF. The CDR3 coding sequence is TGTGCCAGCAGCCAAGGATCAGGGACCTACGAGCAGTACTTC.

CDR3 residues: CASGLAGQETQYF. CDR3 DNA: TGCGCCAGCGGATTAGCGGGTCAAGAGACCCAGTACTTC. This chain links TRBV10-2 with TRBJ2-5, with 7 bases fitting TRBD2. With 8 bases clipped from V and 2 bases from J, the junction kept 5 bases outside the gene matches. The CDR3 length is 13 residues. Germline V gene data show CDR1 as WSHSY and CDR2 as SAAADI.

The V call is TRBV5-4, the J call TRBJ1-2; D not certain. The CDR3 spans 12 residues. V lost 4 bases and J lost 8, with 12 bases in between. Germline loops: CDR1 SGHNT, CDR2 YYREEE (reference sequence). In DNA form, the CDR3 reads TGTGCCAGCAGCCATCCGAGAAGAGGCTACACCTTC. This translates into CASSHPRRGYTF.

This chain connects TRBV18 to TRBJ2-3, with D perhaps matching TRBD1 (5 bases). The germline V and J ends were trimmed by 5 bases and 2 bases, with 14 bases remaining between them. Germline V lookup: CDR1 KGHSH, CDR2 LQKENI. This CDR3 is built from 15 residues. In DNA, the CDR3 is TGTGCCAGCTCATTCGGACATTTCCCCACAGATACGCAGTATTTT. This encodes CASSFGHFPTDTQYF. The whole variable domain, remainder taken from reference TRBV18 and TRBJ2-3, is NAGVMQNPRHLVRRRGQEARLRCSPMKGHSHVYWYRQLPEEGLKFMVYLQKENIIDESGMPKERFSAEFPKEGPSILRIQQVVRGDSAAYFCASSFGHFPTDTQYFGPGTRLTVL.

The chain recombines TRBV5-4 with TRBJ1-2; 7 positions agree with TRBD1. The germline V gene has CDR1 SGHNT and CDR2 YYREEE (reference sequence). This CDR3 is 13 amino acids long. J gave up 4 bases and V 4 bases, and 4 bases lay outside the gene matches. The CDR3 region has the DNA TGTGCCAGCAGCCAGGGACAGATCTATGGCTACACCTTC. Amino acids: CASSQGQIYGYTF.

The CDR3 sequence: CASSPTVEAFF. CDR3 DNA: TGTGCCAGCAGCCCTACAGTTGAAGCTTTCTTT. The V gene is TRBV11-3, the J gene TRBJ1-1; unclear D gene. There are 11 residues in the CDR3. Per germline, CDR1 SGHNT and CDR2 YENEEA. V was pared by 5 bases and J by 7 bases, with 8 bases between.

V and J are TRBV10-3 and TRBJ1-4; no reliable D call. This CDR3 comprises 13 residues. Deletions cut 7 bases from V and 4 bases from J, with 10 bases between. CDR1 and CDR2 from the germline V gene are ENHRY and SYGVKD. The CDR3 coding sequence is TGTGCCATCAAAGCGCCAGATAATGAAAAACTGTTTTTT. The encoded protein is CAIKAPDNEKLFF.

This clone was detected once. The genes are TRBV3-1 (or the pseudogene TRBV3-2) and TRBJ2-1, with 8 bases fitting TRBD2. Germline values: CDR1 LGHDT, CDR2 YNNKEL (reference sequence). The CDR3 loop spans 15 amino acids. Trimming at V came to 0 bases and at J to 7 bases, leaving 5 bases not matched to a gene. CDR3 sequence reads: CASSQDLVAGNEQFF. The CDR3, as DNA: TGTGCCAGCAGCCAAGATCTGGTAGCGGGGAATGAGCAGTTCTTC.

This clone came up a few times. This sequence joins TRBV19 and TRBJ2-7, with 16 positions matching TRBD2. The V gene end was trimmed by 8 bases and the J gene end by 4 bases; junction bases not matched to a gene: 11. From germline, CDR1 is LNHDA and CDR2 SQIVND (reference sequence). This CDR3 has 17 amino acids. The CDR3 spells CASEAGTSGRAGYEQYF. DNA for the CDR3: TGTGCCAGTGAAGCCGGGACTAGCGGGAGGGCCGGGTACGAGCAGTACTTC.

The J gene is TRBJ1-4, the V gene TRBV27, with D hard to call. The V end was cut by 2 bases, the J end by 1 base, with 11 bases between. This CDR3 is built from 16 residues. Germline values: CDR1 MNHEY, CDR2 SMNVEV (reference sequence). CDR3 amino acids: CASSLRRRRTNEKLFF. CDR3 DNA sequence: TGTGCCAGCAGTTTACGGCGGAGGAGAACTAATGAAAAACTGTTTTTT.

The rearrangement links TRBV5-1 to TRBJ2-1; 13 bases agree with TRBD2. Germline trimming cut 3 bases from V and 5 bases from J; bases unmatched to any gene: 2. Germline CDR1 and CDR2: SGHRS and YFSETQ. This CDR3 spans 15 amino acids. In nucleotides, the CDR3 is TGCGCCAGCAGCTGGACTAGCGGGAGAAACAATGAGCAGTTCTTC. It specifies CASSWTSGRNNEQFF. Full variable domain (remainder filled in from reference TRBV5-1 and TRBJ2-1): KAGVTQTPRYLIKTRGQQVTLSCSPISGHRSVSWYQQTPGQGLQFLFEYFSETQRNKGNFPGRFSGRQFSNSRSEMNVSTLELGDSALYLCASSWTSGRNNEQFFGPGTRLTVL.

This clone was counted only a few times. The rearrangement joins TRBV6-6 to TRBJ1-6; 9 nucleotides align to TRBD1. The CDR3 spans 15 residues. Germline V CDR1 and CDR2: MNHNY, SVGAGI (reference sequence). With V trimmed by 5 bases and J by 7 bases, 6 bases remained unmatched. CDR3 nucleotides: TGTGCCAGCAGTGCAAGGGACAGGGACAATTCACCCCTCCACTTT. As protein: CASSARDRDNSPLHF.

This clone appeared a few times. The chain links TRBV10-3 to TRBJ2-7, with D perhaps matching TRBD2 (5 bases). The CDR3 has 14 residues. Trimming pared 6 bases from V and 2 bases from J, leaving 14 bases between. Germline CDR1 reads ENHRY; CDR2 reads SYGVKD. CDR3 in amino acids: CAIRDLASTYEQYF. The CDR3 DNA reads as TGTGCCATCAGAGACTTAGCGTCCACCTACGAGCAGTACTTC.

The chain couples TRBV28 to TRBJ1-5; D not certain. The V and J ends lost 8 bases and 3 bases respectively, with 11 bases between them. This CDR3 spans 13 amino acids. Germline-derived CDR1 and CDR2 are MDHEN and SYDVKM. CDR3 sequence: CASASGNNQPQHF. The CDR3 nucleotides are TGTGCCAGCGCGTCCGGGAACAATCAGCCCCAGCATTTT.

J is TRBJ1-4 and V is TRBV5-1; perhaps TRBD1 as D (5 bases). The CDR3 is 15 residues long. V was cut by 0 bases and J by 8 bases, with 14 bases left in between. The germline V gene encodes CDR1 SGHRS and CDR2 YFSETQ. CDR3 in DNA: TGCGCCAGCAGCTTGGCCGGGACTCTCCCCGAAAAACTGTTTTTT. Translating it yields CASSLAGTLPEKLFF.

The rearrangement joins TRBV5-6 to TRBJ2-1, with 7 positions matching TRBD2. Germline loops: CDR1 SGHDT, CDR2 YYEEEE. The V segment lost 1 base and the J segment 7 bases; nucleotides outside the gene matches: 8. The CDR3 length is 15 residues. CDR3 in DNA: TGTGCCAGCAGCTTGTTCACTAGCGCTGTAAATGAGCAGTTCTTC. Translating gives CASSLFTSAVNEQFF.

This clone was seen once. V is TRBV10-1 and J is TRBJ2-3; D remains ambiguous. There are 16 residues in the CDR3. Germline lookup yields CDR1 WNHNN and CDR2 SYGVQD (reference sequence). Deletions cut 0 bases from V and 0 bases from J, with 10 bases between. This CDR3 is CASSESGSWSTDTQYF. For the CDR3, the DNA is TGCGCCAGCAGTGAGTCGGGCAGTTGGAGCACAGATACGCAGTATTTT.